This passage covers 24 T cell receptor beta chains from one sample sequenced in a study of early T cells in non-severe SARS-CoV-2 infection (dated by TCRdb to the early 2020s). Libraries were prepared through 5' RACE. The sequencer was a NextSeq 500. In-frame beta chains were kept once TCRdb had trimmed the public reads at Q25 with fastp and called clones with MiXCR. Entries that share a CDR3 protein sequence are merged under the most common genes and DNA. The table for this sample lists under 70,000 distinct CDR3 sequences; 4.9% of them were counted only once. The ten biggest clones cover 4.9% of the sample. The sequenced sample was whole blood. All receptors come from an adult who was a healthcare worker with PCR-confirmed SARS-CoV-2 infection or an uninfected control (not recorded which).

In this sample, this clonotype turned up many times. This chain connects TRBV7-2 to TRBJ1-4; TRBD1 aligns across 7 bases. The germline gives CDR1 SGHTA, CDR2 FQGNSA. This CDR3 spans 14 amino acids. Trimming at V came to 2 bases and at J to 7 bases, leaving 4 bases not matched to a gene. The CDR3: CASSLTGASEKLFF. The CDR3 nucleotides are TGTGCCAGCAGCTTAACAGGGGCGAGTGAAAAACTGTTTTTT.

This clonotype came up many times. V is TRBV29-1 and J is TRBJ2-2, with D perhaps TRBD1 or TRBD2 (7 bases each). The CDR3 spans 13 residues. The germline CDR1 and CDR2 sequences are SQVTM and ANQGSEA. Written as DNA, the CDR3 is TGCCCGATCGACAGGGAGGGCGGCGGGGAGCTGTTTTTT. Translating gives CPIDREGGGELFF.

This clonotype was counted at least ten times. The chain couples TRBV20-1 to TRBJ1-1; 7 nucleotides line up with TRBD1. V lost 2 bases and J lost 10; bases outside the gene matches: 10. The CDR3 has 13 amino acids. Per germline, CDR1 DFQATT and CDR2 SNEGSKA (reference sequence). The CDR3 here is CSARPTGVEAAFF. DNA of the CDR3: TGCAGTGCTAGACCCACAGGGGTTGAGGCAGCTTTCTTT.

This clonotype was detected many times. The CDR3 DNA reads as TGCAGTGCTAGAGTTCCCAGGGGCCATGGCTACACCTTC. Protein sequence: CSARVPRGHGYTF. The chain couples TRBV20-1 to TRBJ1-2; D possibly corresponds to TRBD1 (6 bases). The CDR3 length is 13 residues. Germline assignment: CDR1 DFQATT and CDR2 SNEGSKA (reference sequence). The germline V and J ends were trimmed by 1 base and 6 bases, with 12 bases remaining between them.

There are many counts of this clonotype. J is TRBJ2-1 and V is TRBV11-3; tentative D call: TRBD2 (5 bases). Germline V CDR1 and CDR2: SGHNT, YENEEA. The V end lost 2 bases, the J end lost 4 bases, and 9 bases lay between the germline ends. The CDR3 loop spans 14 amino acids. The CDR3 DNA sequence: TGTGCCAGCAGCTTAAGCGGCCTGTACAATGAGCAGTTCTTC. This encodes CASSLSGLYNEQFF.

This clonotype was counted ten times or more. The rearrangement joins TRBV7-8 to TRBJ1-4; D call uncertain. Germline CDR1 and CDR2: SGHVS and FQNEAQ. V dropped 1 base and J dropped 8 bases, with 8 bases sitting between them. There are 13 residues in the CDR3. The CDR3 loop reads CASSLVLTEKLFF. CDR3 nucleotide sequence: TGTGCCAGCAGCTTAGTGCTTACGGAAAAACTGTTTTTT.

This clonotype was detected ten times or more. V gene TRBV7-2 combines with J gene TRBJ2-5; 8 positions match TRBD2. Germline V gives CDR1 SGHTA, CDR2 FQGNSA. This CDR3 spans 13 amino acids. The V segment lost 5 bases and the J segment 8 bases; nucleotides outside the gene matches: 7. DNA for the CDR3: TGTGCCAGCAGCCTCGGGACTAGACGTACCCAGTACTTC. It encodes CASSLGTRRTQYF.

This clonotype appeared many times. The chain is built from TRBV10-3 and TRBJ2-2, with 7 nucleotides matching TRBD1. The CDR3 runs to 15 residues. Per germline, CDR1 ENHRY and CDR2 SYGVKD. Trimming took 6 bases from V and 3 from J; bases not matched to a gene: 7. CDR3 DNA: TGTGCCATCAGCCCGACAGGGAGAGACACCGGGGAGCTGTTTTTT. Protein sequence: CAISPTGRDTGELFF.

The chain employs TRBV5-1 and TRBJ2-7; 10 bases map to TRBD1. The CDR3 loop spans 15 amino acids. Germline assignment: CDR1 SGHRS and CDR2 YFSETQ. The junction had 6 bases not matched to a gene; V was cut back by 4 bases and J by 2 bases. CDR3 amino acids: CASSPGQGVAYEQYF. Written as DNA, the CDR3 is TGCGCCAGCAGCCCAGGACAGGGGGTGGCCTACGAGCAGTACTTC.

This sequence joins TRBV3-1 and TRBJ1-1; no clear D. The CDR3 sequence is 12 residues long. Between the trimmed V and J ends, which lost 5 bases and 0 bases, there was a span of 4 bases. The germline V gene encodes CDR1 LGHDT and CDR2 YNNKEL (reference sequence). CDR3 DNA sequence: TGTGCCAGCAGCTATATGAACACTGAAGCTTTCTTT. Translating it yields CASSYMNTEAFF.

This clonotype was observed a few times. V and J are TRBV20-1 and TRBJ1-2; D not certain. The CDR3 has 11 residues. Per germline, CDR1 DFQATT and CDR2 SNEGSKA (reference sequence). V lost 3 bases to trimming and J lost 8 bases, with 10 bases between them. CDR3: CSARETRGYTF. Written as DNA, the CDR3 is TGCAGTGCTAGGGAGACTCGCGGCTACACCTTC.

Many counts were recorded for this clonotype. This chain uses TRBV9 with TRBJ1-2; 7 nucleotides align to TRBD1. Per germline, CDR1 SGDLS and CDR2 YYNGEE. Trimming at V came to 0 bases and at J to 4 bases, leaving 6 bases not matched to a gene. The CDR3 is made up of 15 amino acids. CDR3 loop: CASSVGGTGAYGYTF. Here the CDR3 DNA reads TGTGCCAGCAGCGTAGGGGGCACAGGGGCCTATGGCTACACCTTC.

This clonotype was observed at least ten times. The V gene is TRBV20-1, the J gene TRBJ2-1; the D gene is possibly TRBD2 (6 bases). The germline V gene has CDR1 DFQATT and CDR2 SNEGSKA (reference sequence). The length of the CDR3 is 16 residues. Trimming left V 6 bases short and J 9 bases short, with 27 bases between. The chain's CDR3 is CSAFQRPGLPSSEQFF. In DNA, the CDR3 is TGCAGTGCCTTCCAAAGACCGGGACTTCCCTCCAGTGAGCAGTTCTTC.

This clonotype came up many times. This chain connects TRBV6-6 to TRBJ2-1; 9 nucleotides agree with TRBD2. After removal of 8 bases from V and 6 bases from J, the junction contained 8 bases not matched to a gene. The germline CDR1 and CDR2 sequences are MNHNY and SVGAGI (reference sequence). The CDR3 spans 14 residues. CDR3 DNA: TGTGCCAGCCAGCGCGGGGGGGCGCGCAATGAGCAGTTCTTC. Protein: CASQRGGARNEQFF.

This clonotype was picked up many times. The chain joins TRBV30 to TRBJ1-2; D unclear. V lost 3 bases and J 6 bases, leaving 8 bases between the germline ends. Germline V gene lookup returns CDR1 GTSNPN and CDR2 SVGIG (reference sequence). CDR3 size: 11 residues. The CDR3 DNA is TGTGCCTGGAGCGGGTTCGATGGCTACACCTTC. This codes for CAWSGFDGYTF.

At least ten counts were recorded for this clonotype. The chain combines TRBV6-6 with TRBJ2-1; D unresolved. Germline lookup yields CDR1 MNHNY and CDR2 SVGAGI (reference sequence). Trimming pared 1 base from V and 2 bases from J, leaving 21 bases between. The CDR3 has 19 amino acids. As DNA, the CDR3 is TGTGCCAGCAGTTACTTACCGCGAACCCTAGGACGAACCTACAATGAGCAGTTCTTC. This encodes CASSYLPRTLGRTYNEQFF.

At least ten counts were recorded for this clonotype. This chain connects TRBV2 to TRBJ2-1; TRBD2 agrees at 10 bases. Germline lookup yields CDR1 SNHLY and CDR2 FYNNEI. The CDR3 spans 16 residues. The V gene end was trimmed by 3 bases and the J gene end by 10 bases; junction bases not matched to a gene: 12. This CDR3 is CASSDKVAGGSLEQFF. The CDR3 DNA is TGTGCCAGCAGTGATAAGGTAGCGGGGGGTAGTTTAGAGCAGTTCTTC. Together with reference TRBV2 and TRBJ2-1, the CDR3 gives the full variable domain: EPEVTQTPSHQVTQMGQEVILRCVPISNHLYFYWYRQILGQKVEFLVSFYNNEISEKSEIFDDQFSVERPDGSNFTLKIRSTKLEDSAMYFCASSDKVAGGSLEQFFGPGTRLTVL.

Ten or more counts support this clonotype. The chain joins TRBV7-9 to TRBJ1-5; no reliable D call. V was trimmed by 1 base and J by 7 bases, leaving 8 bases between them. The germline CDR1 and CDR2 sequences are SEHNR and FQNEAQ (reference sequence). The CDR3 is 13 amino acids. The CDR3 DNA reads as TGTGCCAGCAGCTTAGGTTTGAGCCAGCCCCAGCATTTT. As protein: CASSLGLSQPQHF.

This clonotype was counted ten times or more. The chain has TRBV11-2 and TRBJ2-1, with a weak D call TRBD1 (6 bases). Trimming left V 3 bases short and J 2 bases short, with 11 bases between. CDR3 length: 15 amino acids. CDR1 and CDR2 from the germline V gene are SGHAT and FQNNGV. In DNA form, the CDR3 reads TGTGCCAGCAGCTTTACCCGGGACACCTACAATGAGCAGTTCTTC. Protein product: CASSFTRDTYNEQFF.

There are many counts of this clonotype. The CDR3 DNA follows: TGCGCCAGCAGCGGCGGCGTCTCAAATGAAAAACTGTTTTTT. It specifies CASSGGVSNEKLFF. The genes are TRBV5-1 and TRBJ1-4; D call uncertain. This CDR3 is 14 amino acids long. With 4 bases removed from V and 5 bases from J, the gap between germline ends came to 12 bases. Germline V gene sequence: CDR1 SGHRS, CDR2 YFSETQ.

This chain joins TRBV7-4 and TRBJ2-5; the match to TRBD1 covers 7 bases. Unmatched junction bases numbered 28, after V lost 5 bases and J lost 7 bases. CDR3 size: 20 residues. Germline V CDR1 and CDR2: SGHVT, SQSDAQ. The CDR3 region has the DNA TGTGCCAGCAGCCCGGATATGACAGGGATGACAAAGACATCCAAGGCGACCCAGTACTTC. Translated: CASSPDMTGMTKTSKATQYF. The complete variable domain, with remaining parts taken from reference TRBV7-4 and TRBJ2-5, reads GAGVSQSPRYKVAKRGRDVALRCDSISGHVTLYWYRQTLGQGSEVLTYSQSDAQRDKSGRPSGRFSAERPERSVSTLKIQRTEQGDSAVYLCASSPDMTGMTKTSKATQYFGPGTRLLVL.

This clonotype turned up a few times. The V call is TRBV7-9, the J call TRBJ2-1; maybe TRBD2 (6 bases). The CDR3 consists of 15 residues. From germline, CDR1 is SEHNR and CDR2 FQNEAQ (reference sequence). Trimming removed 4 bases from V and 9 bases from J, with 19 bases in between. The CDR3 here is CASSSPPGGLGEQFF. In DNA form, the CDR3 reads TGTGCCAGCAGCTCTCCTCCCGGAGGGTTGGGTGAGCAGTTCTTC.

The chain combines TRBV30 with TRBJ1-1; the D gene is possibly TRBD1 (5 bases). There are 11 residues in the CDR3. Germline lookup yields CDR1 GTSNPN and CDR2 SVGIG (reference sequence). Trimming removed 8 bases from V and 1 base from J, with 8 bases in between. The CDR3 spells CARGGNTEAFF. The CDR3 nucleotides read TGTGCCCGGGGGGGGAACACTGAAGCTTTCTTT.

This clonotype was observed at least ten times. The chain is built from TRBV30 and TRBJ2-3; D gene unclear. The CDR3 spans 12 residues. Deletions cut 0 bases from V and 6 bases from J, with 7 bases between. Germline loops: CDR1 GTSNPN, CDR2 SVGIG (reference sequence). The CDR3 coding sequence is TGTGCCTGGAGTGTACTATCTGATACGCAGTATTTT. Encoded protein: CAWSVLSDTQYF.